This entry features one T cell receptor beta chain sequence. In the study's own analysis: Reference gene primer amplification in the assay estimated nucleated cell counts. The repertoire was sequenced with immunoSEQ multiplex PCR; TCRdb's copy has only in-frame clones and lacks some. V, J and clone size reflect that table, while D and trimming were determined from the DNA. The sample has about 15,000 clones, about four fifths seen once. Germline CDR1 and CDR2: LGHNA and YSLEER. The CDR3 totals 16 residues. Trimming took off 2 bases at V and 0 bases at J, with 8 bases between the two ends. This sample stems from a study of blood T cell repertoires in COVID-19. About the study: The United States, Italy and Spain were the sources of the acute and convalescent COVID-19 samples. From T cells, B-cell-depleted T cells, or PBMCs came the material, which was cDNA or gDNA.

This rearrangement joins TRBV4-3 to TRBJ2-6, with a possible D match to TRBD2 (6 bases). The sample was peripheral blood. The TCR comes from a human donor in a cohort sampled during active COVID-19. CDR3 in amino acids: CASSQYGSSGANVLTF. CDR3 coding DNA: TGCGCCAGCAGCCAATACGGGAGCTCTGGGGCCAACGTCCTGACTTTC.